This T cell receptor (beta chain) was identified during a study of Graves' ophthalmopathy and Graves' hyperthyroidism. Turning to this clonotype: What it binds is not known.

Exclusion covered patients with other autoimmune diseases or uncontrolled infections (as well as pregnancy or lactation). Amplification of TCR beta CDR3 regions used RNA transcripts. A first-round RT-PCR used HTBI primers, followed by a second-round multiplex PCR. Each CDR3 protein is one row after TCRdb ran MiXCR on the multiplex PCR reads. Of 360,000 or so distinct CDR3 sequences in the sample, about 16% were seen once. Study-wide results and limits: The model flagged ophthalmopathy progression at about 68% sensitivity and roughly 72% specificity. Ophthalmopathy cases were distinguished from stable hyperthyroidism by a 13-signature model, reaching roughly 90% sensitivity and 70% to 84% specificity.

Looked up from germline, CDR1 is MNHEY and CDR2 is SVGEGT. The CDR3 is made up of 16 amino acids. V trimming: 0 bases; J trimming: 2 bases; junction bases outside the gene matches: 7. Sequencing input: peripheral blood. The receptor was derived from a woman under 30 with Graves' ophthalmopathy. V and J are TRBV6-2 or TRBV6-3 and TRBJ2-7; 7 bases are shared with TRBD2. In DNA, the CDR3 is TGTGCCAGCAGTTACTCCTTGGCTAGCGGCACCTACGAGCAGTACTTC. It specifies CASSYSLASGTYEQYF.